This T cell receptor beta chain appears in the sequencing data of a study of blood T cell repertoires in COVID-19. At the level of the study: The study drew acute and convalescent COVID-19 samples from the United States, Italy and Spain. In each case, the material was cDNA or gDNA derived from T cells, B-cell-depleted T cells, or PBMCs.

Authors' data handling: Nucleated cell counts were estimated from reference gene primer amplification. TCRdb's copy holds only in-frame clones and misses some; the assay was immunoSEQ multiplex PCR. The DNA gave D and trimming, while V, J and clone size come from that table. The table has about 140,000 clones, more than 60% seen once. The sample holds a few counts of this clone. Germline-derived CDR1 and CDR2 are SNHLY and FYNNEI. The junction had 5 bases not matched to a gene; V was cut back by 6 bases and J by 1 base. The CDR3 contains 15 residues. This TCR derives from a woman between 50 and 59 years old with active or convalescent COVID-19. Sequenced input: peripheral blood. This sequence joins TRBV2 and TRBJ2-3; 9 bases are a match to TRBD2. DNA for the CDR3: TGTGCCAGCAGCCGTAGCGGGGGCCGCACAGATACGCAGTATTTT. Translation gives CASSRSGGRTDTQYF.